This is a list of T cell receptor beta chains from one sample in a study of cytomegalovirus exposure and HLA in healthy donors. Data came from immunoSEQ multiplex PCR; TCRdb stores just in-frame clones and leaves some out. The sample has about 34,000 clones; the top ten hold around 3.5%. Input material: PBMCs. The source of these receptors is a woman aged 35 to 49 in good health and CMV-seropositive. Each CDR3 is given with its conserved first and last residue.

cdr3_aa: CASSPLADYNEQFF
j_call: TRBJ2-1
v_call: TRBV6-5

cdr3_aa: CASSQQGDTEAFF
j_call: TRBJ1-1
v_call: TRBV5-1

cdr3_aa: CALGMYQETQYF
j_call: TRBJ2-5
v_call: TRBV30

cdr3_aa: CASSNQGVSTEAFF
j_call: TRBJ1-1
v_call: TRBV7-9

cdr3_aa: CASSDGSGSYEQYF
j_call: TRBJ2-7
v_call: TRBV6-4

cdr3_aa: CASSFGGARRAFF
j_call: TRBJ1-1
v_call: TRBV5-1

cdr3_aa: CSVEPAGGAFF
j_call: TRBJ1-1
v_call: TRBV29-1

cdr3_aa: CASTIAGGGTTYEQYF
j_call: TRBJ2-7
v_call: TRBV6-6

cdr3_aa: CASSPRAGLSYEQYF
j_call: TRBJ2-7
v_call: TRBV7-3

cdr3_aa: CAWSVMTAGEAFF
j_call: TRBJ1-1
v_call: TRBV30

cdr3_aa: CASTDEGGGYTF
j_call: TRBJ1-2
v_call: TRBV6-5

cdr3_aa: CASSQVLAGENYGYTF
j_call: TRBJ1-2
v_call: TRBV4-3

cdr3_aa: CASSPWGQGSNQPQHF
j_call: TRBJ1-5
v_call: TRBV27